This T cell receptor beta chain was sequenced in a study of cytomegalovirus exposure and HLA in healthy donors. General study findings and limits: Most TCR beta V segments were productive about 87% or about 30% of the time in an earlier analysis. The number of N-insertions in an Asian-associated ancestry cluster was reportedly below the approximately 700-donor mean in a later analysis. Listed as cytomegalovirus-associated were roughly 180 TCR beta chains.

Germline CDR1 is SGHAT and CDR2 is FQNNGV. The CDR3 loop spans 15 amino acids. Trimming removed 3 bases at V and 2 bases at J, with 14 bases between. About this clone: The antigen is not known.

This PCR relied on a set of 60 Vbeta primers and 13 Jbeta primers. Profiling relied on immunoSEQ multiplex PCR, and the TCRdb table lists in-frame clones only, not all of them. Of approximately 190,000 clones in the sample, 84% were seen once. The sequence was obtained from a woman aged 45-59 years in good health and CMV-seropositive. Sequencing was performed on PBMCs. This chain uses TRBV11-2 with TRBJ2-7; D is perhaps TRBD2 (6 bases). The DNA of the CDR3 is TGTGCCAGCAGCTTTGCCATGGGGGAGGCCTACGAGCAGTACTTC. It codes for CASSFAMGEAYEQYF.